This TCR beta chain comes out of a study of early T cells in non-severe SARS-CoV-2 infection. Study overall: The authors sequenced bulk RNA from unsorted whole blood, leaving chains unpaired.

V was pared by 7 bases and J by 0 bases, with 12 bases between. From germline, CDR1 is SGHVS and CDR2 FQNEAQ. The CDR3 spans 14 residues. TCRdb re-called the 5' RACE reads through MiXCR, storing one row per CDR3 protein. The sample comprises tens of thousands of distinct CDR3 sequences, about 12% of which are singletons, and under 3% rests with the top ten. This clonotype was counted many times. What was sequenced was whole blood. This clonotype originated in an adult who was a healthcare worker with PCR-confirmed SARS-CoV-2 infection or an uninfected control (not recorded which). This chain links TRBV7-8 with TRBJ1-1; D remains unclear. The CDR3 is CASTKGRMNTEAFF. As DNA, the CDR3 is TGTGCCAGCACCAAAGGCCGGATGAACACTGAAGCTTTCTTT.